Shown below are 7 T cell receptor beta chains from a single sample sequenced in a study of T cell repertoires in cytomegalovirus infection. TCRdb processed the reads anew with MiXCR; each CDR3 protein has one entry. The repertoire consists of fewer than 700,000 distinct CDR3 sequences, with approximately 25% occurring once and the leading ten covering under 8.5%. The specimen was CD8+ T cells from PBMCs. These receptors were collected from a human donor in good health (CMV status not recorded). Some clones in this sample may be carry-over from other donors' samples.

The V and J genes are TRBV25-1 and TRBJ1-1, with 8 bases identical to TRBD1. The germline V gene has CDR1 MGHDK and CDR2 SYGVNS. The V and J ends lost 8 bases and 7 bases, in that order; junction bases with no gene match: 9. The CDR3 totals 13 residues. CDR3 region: CASAPGTGIEAFF. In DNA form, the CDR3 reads TGTGCCAGCGCCCCTGGGACAGGCATTGAAGCTTTCTTT.

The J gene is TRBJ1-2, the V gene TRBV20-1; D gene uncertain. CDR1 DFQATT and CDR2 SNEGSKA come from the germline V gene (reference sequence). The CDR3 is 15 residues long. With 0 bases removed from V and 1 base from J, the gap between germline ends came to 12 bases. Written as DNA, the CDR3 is TGCAGTGCTAGAGATCGGAGGTCGTTTAACTATGGCTACACCTTC. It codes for CSARDRRSFNYGYTF.

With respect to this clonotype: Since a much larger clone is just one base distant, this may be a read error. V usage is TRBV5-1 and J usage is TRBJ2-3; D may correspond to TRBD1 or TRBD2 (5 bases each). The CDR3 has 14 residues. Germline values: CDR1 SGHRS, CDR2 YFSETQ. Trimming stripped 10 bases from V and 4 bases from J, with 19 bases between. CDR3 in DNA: TGCGCCGGCACGGGGCCGGCGCTCCCAGATACGCAGTATTTT. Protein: CAGTGPALPDTQYF.

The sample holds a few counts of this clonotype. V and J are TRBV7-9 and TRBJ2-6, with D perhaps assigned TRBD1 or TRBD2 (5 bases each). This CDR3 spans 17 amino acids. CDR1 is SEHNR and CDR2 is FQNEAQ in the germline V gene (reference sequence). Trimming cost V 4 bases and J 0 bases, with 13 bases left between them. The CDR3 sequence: CASSSGTGSSGANVLTF. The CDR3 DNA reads TGTGCCAGCAGCTCCGGGACGGGGAGCTCTGGGGCCAACGTCCTGACTTTC.

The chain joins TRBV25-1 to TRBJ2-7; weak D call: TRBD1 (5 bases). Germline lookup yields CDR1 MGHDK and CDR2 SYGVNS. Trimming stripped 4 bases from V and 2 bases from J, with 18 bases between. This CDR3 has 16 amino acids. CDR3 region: CASSARTPSVPYEQYF. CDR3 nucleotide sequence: TGTGCCAGCAGTGCCCGGACACCCAGCGTCCCCTACGAGCAGTACTTC.

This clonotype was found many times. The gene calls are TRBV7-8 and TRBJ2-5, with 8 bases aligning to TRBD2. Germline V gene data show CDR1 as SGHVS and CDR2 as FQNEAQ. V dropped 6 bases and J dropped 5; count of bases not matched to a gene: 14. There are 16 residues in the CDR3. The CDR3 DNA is TGTGCCAGCAGAGCCAGCGGGGGAGTTCTTGGGGAGACCCAGTACTTC. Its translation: CASRASGGVLGETQYF.

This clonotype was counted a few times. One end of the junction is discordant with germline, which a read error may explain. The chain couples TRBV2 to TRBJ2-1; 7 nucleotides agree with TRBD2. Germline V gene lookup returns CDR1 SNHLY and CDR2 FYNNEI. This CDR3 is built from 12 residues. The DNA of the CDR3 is TGCGTCTTGGGGAGGGAACGGAATGAGCAGTTCTTC. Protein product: CVLGRERNEQFF.